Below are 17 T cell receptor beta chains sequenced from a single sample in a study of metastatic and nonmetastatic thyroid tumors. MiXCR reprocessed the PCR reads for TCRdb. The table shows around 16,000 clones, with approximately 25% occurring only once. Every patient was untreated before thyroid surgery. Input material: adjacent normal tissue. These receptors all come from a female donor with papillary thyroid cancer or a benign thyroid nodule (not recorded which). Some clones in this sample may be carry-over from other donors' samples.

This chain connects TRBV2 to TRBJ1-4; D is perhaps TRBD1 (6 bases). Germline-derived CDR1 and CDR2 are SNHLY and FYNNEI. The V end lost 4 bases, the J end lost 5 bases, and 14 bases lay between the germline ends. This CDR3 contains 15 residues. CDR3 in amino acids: CASSGGTRRNEKLFF. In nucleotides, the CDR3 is TGTGCCAGCAGTGGGGGGACAAGGCGGAATGAAAAACTGTTTTTT.

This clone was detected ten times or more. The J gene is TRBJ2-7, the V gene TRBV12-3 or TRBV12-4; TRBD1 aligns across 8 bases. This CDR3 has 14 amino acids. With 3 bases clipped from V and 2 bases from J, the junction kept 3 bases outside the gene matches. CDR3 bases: TGTGCCAGCAGTTTGGCGACAGGGGCCTACGAGCAGTACTTC. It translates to CASSLATGAYEQYF.

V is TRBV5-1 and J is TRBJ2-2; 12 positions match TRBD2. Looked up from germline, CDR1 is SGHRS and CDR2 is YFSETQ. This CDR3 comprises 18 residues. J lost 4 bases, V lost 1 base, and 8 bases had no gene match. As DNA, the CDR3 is TGCGCCAGCAGCTTGCTAGCGGGAGGGCCGGAGGGCACCGGGGAGCTGTTTTTT. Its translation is CASSLLAGGPEGTGELFF. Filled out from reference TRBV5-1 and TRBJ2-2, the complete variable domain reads KAGVTQTPRYLIKTRGQQVTLSCSPISGHRSVSWYQQTPGQGLQFLFEYFSETQRNKGNFPGRFSGRQFSNSRSEMNVSTLELGDSALYLCASSLLAGGPEGTGELFFGEGSRLTVL.

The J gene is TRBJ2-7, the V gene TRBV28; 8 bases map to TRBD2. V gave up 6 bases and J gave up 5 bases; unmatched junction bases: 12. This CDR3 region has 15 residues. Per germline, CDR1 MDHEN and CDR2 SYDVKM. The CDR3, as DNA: TGTGCCAGCAGCCGGGAATCAGCGGGAGTAGACGAGCAGTACTTC. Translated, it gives CASSRESAGVDEQYF.

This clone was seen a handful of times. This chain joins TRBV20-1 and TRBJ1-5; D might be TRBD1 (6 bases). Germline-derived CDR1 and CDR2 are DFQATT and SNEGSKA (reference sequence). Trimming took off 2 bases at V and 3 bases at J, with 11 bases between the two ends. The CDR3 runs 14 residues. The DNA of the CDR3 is TGCAGTGCTAGACCTCCGGGGGCCAATCAGCCCCAGCATTTT. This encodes CSARPPGANQPQHF.

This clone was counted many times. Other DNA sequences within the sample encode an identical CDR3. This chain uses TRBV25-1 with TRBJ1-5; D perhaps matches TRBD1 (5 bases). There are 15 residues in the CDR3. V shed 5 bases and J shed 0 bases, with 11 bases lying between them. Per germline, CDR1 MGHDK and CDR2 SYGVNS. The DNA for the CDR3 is TGTGCCAGCAGTTCGGGGGAGGATAGCAATCAGCCCCAGCATTTT. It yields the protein CASSSGEDSNQPQHF.

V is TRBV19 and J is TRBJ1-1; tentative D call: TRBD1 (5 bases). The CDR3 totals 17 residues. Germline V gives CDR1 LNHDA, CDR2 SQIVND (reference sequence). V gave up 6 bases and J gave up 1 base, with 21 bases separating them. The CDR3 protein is CASRWGTDFSPNTEAFF. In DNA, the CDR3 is TGTGCCAGTAGATGGGGGACGGACTTTTCCCCGAACACTGAAGCTTTCTTT.

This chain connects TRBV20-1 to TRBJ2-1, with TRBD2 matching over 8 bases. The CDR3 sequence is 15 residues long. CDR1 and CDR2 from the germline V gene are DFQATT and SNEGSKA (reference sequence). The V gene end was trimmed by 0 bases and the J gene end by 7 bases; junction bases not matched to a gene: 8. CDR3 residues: CSARDLAGRVNEQFF. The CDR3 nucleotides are TGCAGTGCTAGAGATTTAGCGGGAAGGGTGAATGAGCAGTTCTTC.

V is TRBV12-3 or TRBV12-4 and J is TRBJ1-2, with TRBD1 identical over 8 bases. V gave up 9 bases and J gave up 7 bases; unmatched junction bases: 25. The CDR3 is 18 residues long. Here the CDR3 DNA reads TGTGCCAGTTACACCCCCTCCCCTGGAACAGGGGGTTTCGTTGGCTACACCTTC. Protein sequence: CASYTPSPGTGGFVGYTF.

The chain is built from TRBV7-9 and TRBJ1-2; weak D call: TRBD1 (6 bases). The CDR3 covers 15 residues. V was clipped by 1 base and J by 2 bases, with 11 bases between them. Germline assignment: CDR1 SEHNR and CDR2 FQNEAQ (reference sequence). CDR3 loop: CASSLEGDGNYGYTF. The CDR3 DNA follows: TGTGCCAGCAGCTTAGAGGGGGATGGCAACTATGGCTACACCTTC.

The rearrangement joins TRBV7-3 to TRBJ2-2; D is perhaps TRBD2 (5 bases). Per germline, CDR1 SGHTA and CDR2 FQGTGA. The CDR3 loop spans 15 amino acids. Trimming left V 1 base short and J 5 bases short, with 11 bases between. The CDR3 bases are TGTGCCAGCAGCTTAAATAGCGCAAATACCGGGGAGCTGTTTTTT. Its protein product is CASSLNSANTGELFF.

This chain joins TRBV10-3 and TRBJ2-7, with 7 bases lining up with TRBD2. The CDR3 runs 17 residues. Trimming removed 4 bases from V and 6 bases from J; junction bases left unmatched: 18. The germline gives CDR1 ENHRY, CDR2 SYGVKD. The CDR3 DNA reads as TGTGCCATCAGTGGAGGGGTGGGTAGGGGAGGGGTACGCGAGCAGTACTTC. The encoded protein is CAISGGVGRGGVREQYF.

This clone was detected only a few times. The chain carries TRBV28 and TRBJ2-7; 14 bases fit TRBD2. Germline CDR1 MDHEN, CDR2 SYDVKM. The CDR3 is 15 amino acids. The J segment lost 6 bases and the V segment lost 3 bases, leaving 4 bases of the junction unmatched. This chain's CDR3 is CASSFGTSGSGEQYF. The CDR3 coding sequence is TGTGCCAGCAGTTTCGGGACTAGCGGGAGTGGCGAGCAGTACTTC.

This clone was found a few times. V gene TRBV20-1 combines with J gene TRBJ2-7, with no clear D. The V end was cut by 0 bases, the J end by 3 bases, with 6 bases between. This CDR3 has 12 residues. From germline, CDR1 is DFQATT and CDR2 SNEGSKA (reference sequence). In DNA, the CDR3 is TGCAGTGCTAGAGACAGAAACTACGAGCAGTACTTC. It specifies CSARDRNYEQYF.

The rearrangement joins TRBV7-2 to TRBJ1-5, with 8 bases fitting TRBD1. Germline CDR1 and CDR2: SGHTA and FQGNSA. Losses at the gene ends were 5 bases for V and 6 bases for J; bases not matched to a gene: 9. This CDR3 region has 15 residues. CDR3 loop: CASSLGQGISQPQHF. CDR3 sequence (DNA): TGTGCCAGCAGCCTAGGACAGGGTATCTCTCAGCCCCAGCATTTT.

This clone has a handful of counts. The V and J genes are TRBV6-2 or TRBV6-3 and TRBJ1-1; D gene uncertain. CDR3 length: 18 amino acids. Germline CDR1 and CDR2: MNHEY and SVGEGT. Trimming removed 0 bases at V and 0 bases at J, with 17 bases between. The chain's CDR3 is CASSYSVVTVEVNTEAFF. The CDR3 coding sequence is TGTGCCAGCAGTTACTCGGTGGTTACAGTCGAGGTGAACACTGAAGCTTTCTTT.

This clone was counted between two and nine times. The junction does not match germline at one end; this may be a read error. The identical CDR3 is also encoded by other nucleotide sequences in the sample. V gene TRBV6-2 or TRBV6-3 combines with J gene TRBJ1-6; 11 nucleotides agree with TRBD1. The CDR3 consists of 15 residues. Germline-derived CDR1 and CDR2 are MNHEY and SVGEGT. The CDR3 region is CASSRPGQGDSPLHF. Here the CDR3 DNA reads TGTGCCAGCAGTCGACCGGGACAGGGGGATTCACCCCTCCACTTC.